Below, one T cell receptor beta chain is given with its context. This sample is part of a study of blood T cell repertoires in COVID-19. About the study: Sites in the United States, Italy and Spain provided acute and convalescent COVID-19 samples. Sources were T cells, B-cell-depleted T cells, or PBMCs; the material itself was cDNA or gDNA.

Study processing details: Quantification of nucleated cells was approximated via reference gene primer amplification. TCRdb's table, derived via immunoSEQ multiplex PCR, lists solely in-frame clones and lacks some. Clone size and V and J calls were adopted from that table, with D and trimming inferred from the DNA. The sample comprises 150,000 to 200,000 clones, about three quarters of which are singletons, and more than 25% rests with the top ten. This CDR3 has 15 residues. Losses at the gene ends were 4 bases for V and 4 bases for J; bases not matched to a gene: 6. The germline gives CDR1 SEHNR, CDR2 FQNEAQ (reference sequence).

The sequence came from a woman between 65 and 79 years old with acute or convalescent COVID-19. The sample was peripheral blood. J is TRBJ1-1 and V is TRBV7-9, with 10 bases identical to TRBD1. The CDR3 DNA reads as TGTGCCAGCAGCTCCAGACAGGGGGCGGTCACTGAAGCTTTCTTT. Encoded protein: CASSSRQGAVTEAFF.